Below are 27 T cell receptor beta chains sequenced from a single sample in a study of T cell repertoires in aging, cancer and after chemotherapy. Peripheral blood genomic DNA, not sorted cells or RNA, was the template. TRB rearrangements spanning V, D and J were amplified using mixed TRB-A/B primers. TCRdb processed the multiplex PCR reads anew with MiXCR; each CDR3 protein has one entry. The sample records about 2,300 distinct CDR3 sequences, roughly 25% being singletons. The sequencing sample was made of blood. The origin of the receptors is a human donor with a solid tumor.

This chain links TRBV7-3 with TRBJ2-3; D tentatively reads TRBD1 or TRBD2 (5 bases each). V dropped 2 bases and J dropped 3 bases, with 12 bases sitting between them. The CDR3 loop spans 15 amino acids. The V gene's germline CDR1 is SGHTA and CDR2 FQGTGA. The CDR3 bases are TGTGCCAGCAGCTTAGGGACGTTTTGGACAGATACGCAGTATTTT. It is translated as CASSLGTFWTDTQYF.

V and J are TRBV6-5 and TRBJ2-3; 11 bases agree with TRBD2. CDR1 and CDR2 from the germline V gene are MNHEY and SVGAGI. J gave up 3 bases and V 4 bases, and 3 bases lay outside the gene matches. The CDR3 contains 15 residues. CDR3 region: CASSFTSGSTDTQYF. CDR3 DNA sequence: TGTGCCAGCAGTTTTACTAGCGGGAGTACAGATACGCAGTATTTT.

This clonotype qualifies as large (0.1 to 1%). CDR3 sequence (DNA): TGTGCCAGCAGCTTAACCAACTACGAGCAGTACTTC. Protein: CASSLTNYEQYF. This sequence joins TRBV7-6 and TRBJ2-7, with D uncertain. Deletions cut 2 bases from V and 3 bases from J, with 5 bases between. Per the germline V gene, CDR1 is SGHVS and CDR2 is FNYEAQ. The CDR3 spans 12 residues. The variable domain in full, with the rest retrieved from reference TRBV7-6 and TRBJ2-7, is GAGVSQSPRYKVTKRGQDVALRCDPISGHVSLYWYRQALGQGPEFLTYFNYEAQQDKSGLPNDRFSAERPEGSISTLTIQRTEQRDSAMYRCASSLTNYEQYFGPGTRLTVT.

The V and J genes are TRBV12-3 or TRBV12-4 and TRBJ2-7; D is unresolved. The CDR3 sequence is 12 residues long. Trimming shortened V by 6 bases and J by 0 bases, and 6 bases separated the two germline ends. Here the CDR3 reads CASSYSSYEQYF. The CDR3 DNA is TGTGCCAGCAGCTATAGCTCCTACGAGCAGTACTTC.

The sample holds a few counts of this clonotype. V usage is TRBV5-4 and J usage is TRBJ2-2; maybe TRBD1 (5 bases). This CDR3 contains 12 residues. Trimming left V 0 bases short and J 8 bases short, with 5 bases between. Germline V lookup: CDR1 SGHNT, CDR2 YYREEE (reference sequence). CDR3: CASSLEGGELFF. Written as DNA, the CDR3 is TGTGCCAGCAGCTTGGAGGGGGGGGAGCTGTTTTTT. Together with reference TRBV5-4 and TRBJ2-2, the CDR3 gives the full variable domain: ETGVTQSPTHLIKTRGQQVTLRCSSQSGHNTVSWYQQALGQGPQFIFQYYREEENGRGNFPPRFSGLQFPNYSSELNVNALELDDSALYLCASSLEGGELFFGEGSRLTVL.

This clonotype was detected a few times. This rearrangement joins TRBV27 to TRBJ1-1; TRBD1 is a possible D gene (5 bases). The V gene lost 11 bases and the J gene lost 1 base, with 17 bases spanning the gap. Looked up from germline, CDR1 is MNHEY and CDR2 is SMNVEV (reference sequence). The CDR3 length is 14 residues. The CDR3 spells CAAVGGISNTEAFF. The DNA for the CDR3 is TGTGCCGCAGTCGGGGGGATTTCGAACACTGAAGCTTTCTTT.

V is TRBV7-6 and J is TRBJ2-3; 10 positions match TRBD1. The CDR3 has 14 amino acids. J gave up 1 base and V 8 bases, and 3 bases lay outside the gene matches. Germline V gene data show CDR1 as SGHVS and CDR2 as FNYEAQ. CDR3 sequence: CASGTGVGTDTQYF. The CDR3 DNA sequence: TGTGCCAGCGGGACAGGGGTGGGCACAGATACGCAGTATTTT.

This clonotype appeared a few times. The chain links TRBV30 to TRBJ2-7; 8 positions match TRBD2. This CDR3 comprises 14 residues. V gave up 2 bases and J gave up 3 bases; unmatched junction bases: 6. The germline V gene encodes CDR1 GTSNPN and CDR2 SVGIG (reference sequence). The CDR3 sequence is CAWSPSGGLYEQYF. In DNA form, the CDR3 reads TGTGCCTGGAGTCCCAGCGGGGGCCTCTACGAGCAGTACTTC.

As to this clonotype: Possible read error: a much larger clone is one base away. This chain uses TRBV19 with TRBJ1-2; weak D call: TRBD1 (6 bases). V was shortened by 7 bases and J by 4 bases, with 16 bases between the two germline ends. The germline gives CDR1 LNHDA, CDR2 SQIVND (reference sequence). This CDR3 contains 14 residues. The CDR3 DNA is TGTGCCAGTACCCGGTCAGGGGTATTCTATGGCTACACCTTC. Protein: CASTRSGVFYGYTF.

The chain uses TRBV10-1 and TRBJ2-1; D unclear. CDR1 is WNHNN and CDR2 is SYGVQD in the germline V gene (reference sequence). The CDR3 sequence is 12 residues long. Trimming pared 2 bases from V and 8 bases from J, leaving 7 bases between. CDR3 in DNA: TGCGCCAGCAGTGAGGGGGTCTATGAGCAGTTCTTC. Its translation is CASSEGVYEQFF.

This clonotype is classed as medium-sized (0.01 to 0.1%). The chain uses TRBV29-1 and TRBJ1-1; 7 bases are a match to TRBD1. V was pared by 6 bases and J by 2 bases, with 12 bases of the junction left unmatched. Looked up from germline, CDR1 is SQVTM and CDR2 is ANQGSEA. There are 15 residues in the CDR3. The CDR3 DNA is TGCAGCGTCCTGACAGGGTCGTTCTTAAACACTGAAGCTTTCTTT. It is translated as CSVLTGSFLNTEAFF.

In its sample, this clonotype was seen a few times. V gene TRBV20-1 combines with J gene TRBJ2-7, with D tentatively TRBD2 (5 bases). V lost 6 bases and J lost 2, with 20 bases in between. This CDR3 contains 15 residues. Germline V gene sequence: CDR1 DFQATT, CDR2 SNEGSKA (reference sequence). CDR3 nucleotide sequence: TGCAGTGCCATCAAAAGCGGAATTCTAACCTACGAGCAGTACTTC. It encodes CSAIKSGILTYEQYF.

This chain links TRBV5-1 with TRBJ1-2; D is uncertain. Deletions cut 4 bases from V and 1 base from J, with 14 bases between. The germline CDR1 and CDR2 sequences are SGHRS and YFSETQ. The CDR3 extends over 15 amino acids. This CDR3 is CASSPDVGLNYGYTF. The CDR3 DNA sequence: TGCGCCAGCAGCCCGGACGTGGGCCTTAACTATGGCTACACCTTC.

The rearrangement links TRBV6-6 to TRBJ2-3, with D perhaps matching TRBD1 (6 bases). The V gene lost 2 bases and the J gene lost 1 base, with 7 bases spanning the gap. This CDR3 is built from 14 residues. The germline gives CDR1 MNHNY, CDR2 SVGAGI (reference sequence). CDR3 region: CASSYGQRTDTQYF. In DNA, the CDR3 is TGTGCCAGCAGTTACGGACAGCGCACAGATACGCAGTATTTT.

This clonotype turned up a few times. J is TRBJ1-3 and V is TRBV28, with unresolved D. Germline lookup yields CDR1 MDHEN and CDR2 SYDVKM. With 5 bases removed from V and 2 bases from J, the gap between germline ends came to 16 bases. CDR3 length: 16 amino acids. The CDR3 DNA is TGTGCCAGCAGTCCCTTTCGATTGGCGGCTGGAAACACCATATATTTT. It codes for CASSPFRLAAGNTIYF.

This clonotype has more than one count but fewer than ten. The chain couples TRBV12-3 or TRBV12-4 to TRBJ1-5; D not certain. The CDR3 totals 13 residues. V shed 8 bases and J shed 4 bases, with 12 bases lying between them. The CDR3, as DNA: TGTGCCAGCCGTATCGGGCAAAATCAGCCCCAGCATTTT. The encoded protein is CASRIGQNQPQHF.

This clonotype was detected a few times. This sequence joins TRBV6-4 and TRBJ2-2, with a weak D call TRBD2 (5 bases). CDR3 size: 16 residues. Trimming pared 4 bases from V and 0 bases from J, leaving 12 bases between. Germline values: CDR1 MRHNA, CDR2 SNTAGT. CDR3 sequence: CASSVTDGANTGELFF. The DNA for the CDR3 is TGTGCCAGCAGTGTAACGGACGGGGCGAACACCGGGGAGCTGTTTTTT.

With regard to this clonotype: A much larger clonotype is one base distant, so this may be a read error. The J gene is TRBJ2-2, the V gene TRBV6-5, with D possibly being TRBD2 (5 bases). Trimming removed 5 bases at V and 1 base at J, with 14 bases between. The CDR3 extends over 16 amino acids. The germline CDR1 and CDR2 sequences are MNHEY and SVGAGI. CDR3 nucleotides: TGTGCCAGCAGTCATAGGAGGTTTTTGAACACCGGGGAGCTGTTTTTT. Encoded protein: CASSHRRFLNTGELFF.

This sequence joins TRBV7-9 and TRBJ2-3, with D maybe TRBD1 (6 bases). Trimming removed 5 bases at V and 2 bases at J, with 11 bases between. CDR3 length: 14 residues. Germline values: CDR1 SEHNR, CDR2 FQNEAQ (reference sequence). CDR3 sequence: CASSPGQYTDTQYF. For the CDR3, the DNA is TGTGCCAGCAGCCCGGGACAATACACAGATACGCAGTATTTT.

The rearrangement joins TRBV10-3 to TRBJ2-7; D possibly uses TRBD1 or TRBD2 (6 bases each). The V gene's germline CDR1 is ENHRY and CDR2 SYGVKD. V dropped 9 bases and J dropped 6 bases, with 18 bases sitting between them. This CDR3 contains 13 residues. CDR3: CAISGRLTGEQYF. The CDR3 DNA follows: TGTGCCATTAGCGGAAGGTTGACAGGCGAGCAGTACTTC.

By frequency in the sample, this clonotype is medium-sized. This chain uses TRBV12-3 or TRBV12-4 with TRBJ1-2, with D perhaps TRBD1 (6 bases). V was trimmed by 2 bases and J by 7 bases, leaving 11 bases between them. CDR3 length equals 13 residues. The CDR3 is CASSLSGGGGYTF. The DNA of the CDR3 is TGTGCCAGCAGTTTATCGGGGGGCGGTGGCTACACCTTC.

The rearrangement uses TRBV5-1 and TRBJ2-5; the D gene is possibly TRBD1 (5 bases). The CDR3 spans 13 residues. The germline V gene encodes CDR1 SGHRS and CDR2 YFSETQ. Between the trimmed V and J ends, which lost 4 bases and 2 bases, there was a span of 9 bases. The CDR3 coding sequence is TGCGCCAGCAGCCGGGCAGGGCAAGAGACCCAGTACTTC. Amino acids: CASSRAGQETQYF.

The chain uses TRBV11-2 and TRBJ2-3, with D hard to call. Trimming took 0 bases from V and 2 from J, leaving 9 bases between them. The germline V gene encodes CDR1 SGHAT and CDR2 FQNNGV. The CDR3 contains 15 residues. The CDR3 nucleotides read TGTGCCAGCAGCTTAGAGGGAAGGGTCACAGATACGCAGTATTTT. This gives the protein CASSLEGRVTDTQYF.

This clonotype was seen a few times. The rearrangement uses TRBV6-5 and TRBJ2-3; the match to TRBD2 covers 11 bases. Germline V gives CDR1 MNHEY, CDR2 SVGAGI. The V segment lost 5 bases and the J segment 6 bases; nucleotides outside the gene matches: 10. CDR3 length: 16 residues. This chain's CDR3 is CASSTRGLAAPDTQYF. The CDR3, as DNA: TGTGCCAGCAGTACCCGGGGACTAGCGGCCCCGGATACGCAGTATTTT.

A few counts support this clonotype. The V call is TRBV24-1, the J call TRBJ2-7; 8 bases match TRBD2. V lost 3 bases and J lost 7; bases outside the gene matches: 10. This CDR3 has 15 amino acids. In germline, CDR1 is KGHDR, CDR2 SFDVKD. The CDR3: CATSDQLAGRREQYF. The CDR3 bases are TGTGCCACCAGTGATCAGTTAGCGGGAAGGCGGGAGCAGTACTTC.

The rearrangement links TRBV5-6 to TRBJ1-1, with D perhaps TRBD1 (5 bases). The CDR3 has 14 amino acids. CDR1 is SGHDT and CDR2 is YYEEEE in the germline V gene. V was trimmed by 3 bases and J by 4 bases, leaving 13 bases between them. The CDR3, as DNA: TGTGCCAGCAGCTCCTGGGGCCGGTTCACTGAAGCTTTCTTT. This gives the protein CASSSWGRFTEAFF.

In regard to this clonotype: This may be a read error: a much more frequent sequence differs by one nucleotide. DNA of the CDR3: TGCAGTGCTACGCCCGAGTGGGTTCATGGCTACACCTTC. It yields the protein CSATPEWVHGYTF. The rearrangement uses TRBV20-1 and TRBJ1-2, with D unresolved. Per germline, CDR1 DFQATT and CDR2 SNEGSKA (reference sequence). Trimming removed 4 bases at V and 6 bases at J, with 15 bases between. The CDR3 is 13 amino acids.